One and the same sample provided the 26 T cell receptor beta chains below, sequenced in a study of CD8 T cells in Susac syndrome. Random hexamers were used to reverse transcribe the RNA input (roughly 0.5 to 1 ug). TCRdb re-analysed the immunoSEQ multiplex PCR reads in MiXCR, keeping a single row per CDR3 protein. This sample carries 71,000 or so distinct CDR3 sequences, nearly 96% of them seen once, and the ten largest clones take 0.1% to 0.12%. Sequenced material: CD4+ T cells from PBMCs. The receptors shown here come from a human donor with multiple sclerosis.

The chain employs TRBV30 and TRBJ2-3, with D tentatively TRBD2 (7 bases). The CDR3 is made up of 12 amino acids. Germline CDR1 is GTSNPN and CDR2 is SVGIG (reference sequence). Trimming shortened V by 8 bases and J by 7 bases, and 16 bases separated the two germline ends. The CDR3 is CALTKGGNTQYF. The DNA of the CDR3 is TGTGCCCTGACAAAGGGGGGGAATACGCAGTATTTT.

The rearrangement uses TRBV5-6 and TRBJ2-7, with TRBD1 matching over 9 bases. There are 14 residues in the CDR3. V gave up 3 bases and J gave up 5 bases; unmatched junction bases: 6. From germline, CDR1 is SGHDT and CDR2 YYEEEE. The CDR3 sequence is CASSWGQGGDEQYF. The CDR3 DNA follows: TGTGCCAGCAGCTGGGGACAGGGAGGCGACGAGCAGTACTTC.

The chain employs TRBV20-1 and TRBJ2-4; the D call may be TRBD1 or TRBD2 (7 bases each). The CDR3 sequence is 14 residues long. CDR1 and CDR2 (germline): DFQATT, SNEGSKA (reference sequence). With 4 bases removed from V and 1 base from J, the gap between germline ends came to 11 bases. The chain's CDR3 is CSATQGGAKNIQYF. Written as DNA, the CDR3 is TGCAGTGCTACCCAGGGGGGGGCCAAAAACATTCAGTACTTC.

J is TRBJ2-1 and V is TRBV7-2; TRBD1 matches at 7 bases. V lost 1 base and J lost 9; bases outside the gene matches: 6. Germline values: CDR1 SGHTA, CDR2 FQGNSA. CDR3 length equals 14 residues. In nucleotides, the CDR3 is TGTGCCAGCAGCTTAGTAGGACAGGCGGGTGAGCAGTTCTTC. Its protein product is CASSLVGQAGEQFF.

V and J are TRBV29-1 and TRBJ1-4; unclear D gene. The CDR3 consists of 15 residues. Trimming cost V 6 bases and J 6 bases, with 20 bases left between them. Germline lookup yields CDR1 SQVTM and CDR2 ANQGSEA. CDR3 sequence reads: CSVQKAGLGDEKLFF. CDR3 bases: TGCAGCGTCCAAAAGGCGGGTTTAGGAGATGAAAAACTGTTTTTT.

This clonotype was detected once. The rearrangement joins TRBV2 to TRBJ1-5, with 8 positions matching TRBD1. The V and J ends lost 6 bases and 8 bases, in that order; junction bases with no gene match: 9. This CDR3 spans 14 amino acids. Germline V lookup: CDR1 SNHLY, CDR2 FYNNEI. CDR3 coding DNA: TGTGCCAGCAGCCCCGGACAGGGAAGTAAGCCCCAGCATTTT. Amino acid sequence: CASSPGQGSKPQHF.

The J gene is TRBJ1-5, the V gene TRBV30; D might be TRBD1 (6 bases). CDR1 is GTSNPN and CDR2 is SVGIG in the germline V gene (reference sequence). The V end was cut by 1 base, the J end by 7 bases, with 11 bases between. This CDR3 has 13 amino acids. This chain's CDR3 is CAWSATGLQPQHF. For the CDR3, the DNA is TGTGCCTGGAGTGCAACAGGGCTCCAGCCCCAGCATTTT. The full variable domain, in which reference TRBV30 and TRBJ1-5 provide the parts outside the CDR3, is SQTIHQWPATLVQPVGSPLSLECTVEGTSNPNLYWYRQAAGRGLQLLFYSVGIGQISSEVPQNLSASRPQDRQFILSSKKLLLSDSGFYLCAWSATGLQPQHFGDGTRLSIL.

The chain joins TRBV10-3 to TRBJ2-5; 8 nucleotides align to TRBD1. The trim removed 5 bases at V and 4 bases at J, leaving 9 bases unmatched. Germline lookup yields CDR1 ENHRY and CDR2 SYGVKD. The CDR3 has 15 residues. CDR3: CAISPETGAGETQYF. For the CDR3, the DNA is TGTGCCATCAGTCCAGAGACAGGGGCAGGAGAGACCCAGTACTTC.

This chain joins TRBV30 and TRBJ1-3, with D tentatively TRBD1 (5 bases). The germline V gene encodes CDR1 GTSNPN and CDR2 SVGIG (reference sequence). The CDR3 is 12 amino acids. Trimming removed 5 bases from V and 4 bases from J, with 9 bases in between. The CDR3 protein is CAWGARGNTIYF. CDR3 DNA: TGTGCCTGGGGGGCGAGAGGAAACACCATATATTTT.

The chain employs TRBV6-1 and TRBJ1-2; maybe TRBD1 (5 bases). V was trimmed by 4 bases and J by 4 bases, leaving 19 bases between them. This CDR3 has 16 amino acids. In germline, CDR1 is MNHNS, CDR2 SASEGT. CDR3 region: CASSASRRGAGYGYTF. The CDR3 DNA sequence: TGTGCCAGCAGTGCCTCCCGTAGGGGCGCCGGCTATGGCTACACCTTC.

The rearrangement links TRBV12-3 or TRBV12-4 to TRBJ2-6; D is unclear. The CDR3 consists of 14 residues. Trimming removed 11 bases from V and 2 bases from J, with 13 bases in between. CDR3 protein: CACRITTGANVLTF. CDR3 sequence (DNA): TGTGCCTGCCGGATTACAACTGGGGCCAACGTCCTGACTTTC.

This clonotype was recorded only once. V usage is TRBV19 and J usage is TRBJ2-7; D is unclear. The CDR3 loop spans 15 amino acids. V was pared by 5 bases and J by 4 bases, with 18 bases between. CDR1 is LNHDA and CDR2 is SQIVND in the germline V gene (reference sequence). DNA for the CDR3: TGTGCCAGTAGTCCTCAGGACCTCGGGCGTTACGAGCAGTACTTC. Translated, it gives CASSPQDLGRYEQYF.

The CDR3 DNA reads TGTGCCAGCTCACCAGACAGGGAAACTGAAGCTTTCTTT. Protein sequence: CASSPDRETEAFF. This rearrangement joins TRBV18 to TRBJ1-1; 7 bases agree with TRBD1. Germline assignment: CDR1 KGHSH and CDR2 LQKENI. V was clipped by 2 bases and J by 5 bases; unmatched bases: 2. The length of the CDR3 is 13 residues.

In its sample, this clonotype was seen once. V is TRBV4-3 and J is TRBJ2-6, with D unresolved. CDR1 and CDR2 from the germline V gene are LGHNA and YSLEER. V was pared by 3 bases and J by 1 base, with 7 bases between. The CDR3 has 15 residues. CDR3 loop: CASSHRRSGANVLTF. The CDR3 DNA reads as TGCGCCAGCAGCCACAGGCGGTCTGGGGCCAACGTCCTGACTTTC.

CDR3 nucleotide sequence: TGTGCCAGCAGTTTAGTCGGGGGGGCCGGCACAGATACGCAGTATTTT. This codes for CASSLVGGAGTDTQYF. This rearrangement joins TRBV12-3 or TRBV12-4 to TRBJ2-3; 8 bases match TRBD2. The V and J ends lost 1 base and 1 base, in that order; junction bases with no gene match: 4. The CDR3 is 16 amino acids.

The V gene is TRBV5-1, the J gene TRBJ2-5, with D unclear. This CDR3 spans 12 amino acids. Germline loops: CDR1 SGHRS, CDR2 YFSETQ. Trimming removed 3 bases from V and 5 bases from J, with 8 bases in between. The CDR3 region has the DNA TGCGCCAGCAGCTCCTCCCCTGAGACCCAGTACTTC. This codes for CASSSSPETQYF.

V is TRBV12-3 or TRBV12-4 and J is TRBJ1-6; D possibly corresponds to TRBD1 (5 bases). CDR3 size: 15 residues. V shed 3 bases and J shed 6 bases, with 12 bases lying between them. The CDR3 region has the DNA TGTGCCAGCAGTTTTGGGGTGGGGGTTAATTCACCCCTCCACTTT. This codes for CASSFGVGVNSPLHF.

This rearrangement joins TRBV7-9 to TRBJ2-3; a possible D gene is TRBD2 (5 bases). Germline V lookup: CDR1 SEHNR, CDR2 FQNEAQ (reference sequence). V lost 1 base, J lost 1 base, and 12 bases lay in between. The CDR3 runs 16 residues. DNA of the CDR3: TGTGCCAGCAGCTTAGGGGCTCTAGCCCGCACAGATACGCAGTATTTT. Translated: CASSLGALARTDTQYF.

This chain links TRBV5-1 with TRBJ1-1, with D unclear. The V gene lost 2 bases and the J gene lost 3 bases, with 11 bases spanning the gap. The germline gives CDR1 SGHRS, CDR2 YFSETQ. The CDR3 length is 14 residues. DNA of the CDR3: TGCGCCAGCAGCTTCAACCTCGGGGACACTGAAGCTTTCTTT. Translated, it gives CASSFNLGDTEAFF.

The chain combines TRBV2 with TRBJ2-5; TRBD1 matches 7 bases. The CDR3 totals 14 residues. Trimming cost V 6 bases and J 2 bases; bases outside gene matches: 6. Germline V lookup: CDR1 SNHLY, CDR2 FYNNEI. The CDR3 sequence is CASRDRDRQETQYF. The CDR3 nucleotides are TGTGCCAGCAGGGACCGGGACAGACAAGAGACCCAGTACTTC.

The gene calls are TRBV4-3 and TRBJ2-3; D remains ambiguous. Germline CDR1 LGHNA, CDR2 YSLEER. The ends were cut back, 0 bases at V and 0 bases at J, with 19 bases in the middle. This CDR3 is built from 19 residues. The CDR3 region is CASSQDLVGPTYSTDTQYF. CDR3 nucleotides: TGCGCCAGCAGCCAAGACTTGGTCGGGCCAACCTACAGCACAGATACGCAGTATTTT.

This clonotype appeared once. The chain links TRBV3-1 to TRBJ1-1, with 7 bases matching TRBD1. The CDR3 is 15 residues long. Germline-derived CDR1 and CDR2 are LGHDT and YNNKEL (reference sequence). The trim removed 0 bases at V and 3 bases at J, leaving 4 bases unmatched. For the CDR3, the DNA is TGTGCCAGCAGCCAAGATCGTAGGGGGCACACTGAAGCTTTCTTT. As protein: CASSQDRRGHTEAFF.

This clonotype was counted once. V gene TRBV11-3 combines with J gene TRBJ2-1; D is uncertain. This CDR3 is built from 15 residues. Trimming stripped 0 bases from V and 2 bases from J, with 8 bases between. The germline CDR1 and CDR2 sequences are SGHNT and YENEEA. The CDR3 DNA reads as TGTGCCAGCAGCTTAGAAGGCGGAACCTACAATGAGCAGTTCTTC. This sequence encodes CASSLEGGTYNEQFF.

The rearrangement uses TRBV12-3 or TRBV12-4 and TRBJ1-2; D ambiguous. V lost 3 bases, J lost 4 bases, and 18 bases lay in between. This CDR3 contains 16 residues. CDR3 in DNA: TGTGCCAGCAGTTTTTCAAGAAGGGCCGTTCCCTATGGCTACACCTTC. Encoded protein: CASSFSRRAVPYGYTF.

The CDR3 DNA follows: TGTGCCAGCAGCAAGGACTACGAGCAGTACTTC. Translated: CASSKDYEQYF. The chain couples TRBV11-3 to TRBJ2-7; D is undetermined. This CDR3 contains 11 residues. Germline assignment: CDR1 SGHNT and CDR2 YENEEA. Trimming stripped 5 bases from V and 3 bases from J, with 5 bases between.

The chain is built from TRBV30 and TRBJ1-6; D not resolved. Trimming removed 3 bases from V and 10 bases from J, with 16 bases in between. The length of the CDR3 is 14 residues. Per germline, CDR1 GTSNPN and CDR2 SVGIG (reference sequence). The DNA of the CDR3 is TGTGCCTGGAGAGTCGGACTCTCTGGATCACCCCTCCACTTT. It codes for CAWRVGLSGSPLHF.